The 28 T cell receptor beta chains presented below share a single source sample, sequenced in a study of regulatory T cells in long-lasting Graves disease. HTBI primers from iRepertoire and Arm-PCR of CDR3 regions yielded the TCR beta libraries. TCRdb itself ran the multiplex PCR reads through MiXCR, one entry per CDR3 protein. The table shows 650,000 to 850,000 distinct CDR3 sequences, with roughly 30% occurring only once. The sample's time point: persistent/refractory GD, antithyroid drugs over 5 years with positive TRAb. RNA from PBMCs was the source of the TCR library. The sample was peripheral blood mononuclear cells (PBMCs), taken when the disease was refractory, from a patient treated with antithyroid drugs. The receptors were sampled from a female donor with Graves disease.

The chain combines TRBV28 with TRBJ1-5; no definite D call. The CDR3 has 11 amino acids. V gave up 6 bases and J gave up 5 bases, with 5 bases separating them. The germline V gene has CDR1 MDHEN and CDR2 SYDVKM. This CDR3 is CASSIDQPQHF. CDR3 bases: TGTGCCAGCAGCATAGATCAGCCCCAGCATTTT.

There are many counts of this clonotype. The chain employs TRBV28 and TRBJ1-5; 7 bases agree with TRBD1. This CDR3 is 14 amino acids long. Per the germline V gene, CDR1 is MDHEN and CDR2 is SYDVKM. V shed 11 bases and J 9 bases; nucleotides not matched to a gene: 16. The CDR3, as DNA: TGTGCCGGACGGGGTAGGGGGCTGGGGCGGCCCCAGCATTTT. Its translation: CAGRGRGLGRPQHF.

This clonotype was seen more than once but under ten times. The CDR3 DNA is TGTGCCAGCAGCCTTCAGAGACGAACCGGGGAGCTGTTTTTT. Translation gives CASSLQRRTGELFF. V usage is TRBV11-2 and J usage is TRBJ2-2; D is undetermined. This CDR3 is 14 amino acids long. The germline V gene has CDR1 SGHAT and CDR2 FQNNGV. Trimming stripped 5 bases from V and 5 bases from J, with 12 bases between.

CDR3 amino acids: CASNASPKETQYF. As DNA, the CDR3 is TGTGCCAGTAACGCTAGCCCGAAAGAGACCCAGTACTTC. V usage is TRBV19 and J usage is TRBJ2-5, with TRBD2 as a possible D gene (5 bases). CDR1 and CDR2 (germline): LNHDA, SQIVND (reference sequence). V lost 7 bases and J 3 bases, leaving 12 bases between the germline ends. The CDR3 contains 13 residues.

The chain joins TRBV7-3 to TRBJ2-2; TRBD2 matches at 11 bases. Germline V CDR1 and CDR2: SGHTA, FQGTGA. CDR3 length: 16 residues. V shed 5 bases and J 7 bases; nucleotides not matched to a gene: 9. CDR3 sequence: CASSPLAGVGNGELFF. As DNA, the CDR3 is TGTGCCAGCAGCCCACTAGCGGGAGTTGGTAACGGGGAGCTGTTTTTT.

The chain carries TRBV14 and TRBJ2-7; TRBD2 aligns across 8 bases. Germline CDR1 and CDR2: SGHDN and FVKESK. The CDR3 has 16 residues. The ends lost 1 base at V and 4 bases at J; junction bases unmatched: 9. The CDR3: CASSQGGREDKYEQYF. In DNA, the CDR3 is TGTGCCAGCAGCCAAGGAGGGCGGGAGGATAAATACGAGCAGTACTTC.

J is TRBJ2-4 and V is TRBV6-2 or TRBV6-3; 11 positions match TRBD1. After removal of 5 bases from V and 0 bases from J, the junction contained 9 bases not matched to a gene. The CDR3 extends over 18 amino acids. Germline-derived CDR1 and CDR2 are MNHEY and SVGEGT. CDR3 sequence: CASSERTGGYLAKNIQYF. The DNA of the CDR3 is TGTGCCAGCAGTGAACGGACAGGGGGCTACCTAGCCAAAAACATTCAGTACTTC.

This chain uses TRBV7-7 with TRBJ2-7, with 11 bases that match TRBD2. CDR3 length equals 17 residues. Trimming cost V 8 bases and J 4 bases; bases outside gene matches: 16. Germline V gene sequence: CDR1 SSHAT, CDR2 FNYEAQ (reference sequence). CDR3 sequence: CASGGLAAIKWLYEQYF. The CDR3 coding sequence is TGTGCCAGCGGGGGACTAGCGGCCATTAAGTGGTTGTACGAGCAGTACTTC.

CDR3 bases: TGTGCCAGCAGCTTATCAGGGACTAGCGGGACCACCGGGGAGCTGTTTTTT. Encoded protein: CASSLSGTSGTTGELFF. The rearrangement uses TRBV7-3 and TRBJ2-2; 13 positions agree with TRBD2. Trimming removed 2 bases from V and 4 bases from J; junction bases left unmatched: 4. Looked up from germline, CDR1 is SGHTA and CDR2 is FQGTGA. There are 17 residues in the CDR3. Full variable domain (outside the CDR3, taken from reference TRBV7-3 and TRBJ2-2): GAGVSQTPSNKVTEKGKYVELRCDPISGHTALYWYRQSLGQGPEFLIYFQGTGAADDSGLPNDRFFAVRPEGSVSTLKIQRTERGDSAVYLCASSLSGTSGTTGELFFGEGSRLTVL.

As to this clonotype: A clone one base away is much larger, so this may be a read error. The chain recombines TRBV27 with TRBJ1-1; D perhaps matches TRBD1 (5 bases). Deletions cut 0 bases from V and 3 bases from J, with 14 bases between. This CDR3 spans 16 amino acids. CDR1 and CDR2 from the germline V gene are MNHEY and SMNVEV (reference sequence). CDR3 loop: CASSLSWGRAYTEAFF. The CDR3 DNA reads as TGTGCCAGCAGTTTATCTTGGGGCAGGGCCTACACTGAAGCTTTCTTT.

V is TRBV6-2 or TRBV6-3 and J is TRBJ2-6; D gene unclear. The CDR3 is 16 residues long. V shed 4 bases and J shed 0 bases, with 10 bases lying between them. Germline V lookup: CDR1 MNHEY, CDR2 SVGEGT. The CDR3 DNA follows: TGTGCCAGCAGTTCGAGCCTGAGCTCTGGGGCCAACGTCCTGACTTTC. Encoded protein: CASSSSLSSGANVLTF.

This chain uses TRBV18 with TRBJ1-1; no clear D. The CDR3 loop spans 13 amino acids. V was trimmed by 1 base and J by 7 bases, leaving 10 bases between them. Germline CDR1 is KGHSH and CDR2 is LQKENI. CDR3 nucleotide sequence: TGTGCCAGCTCACCACTTAGAGGAGGTGAAGCTTTCTTT. It encodes CASSPLRGGEAFF.

This clonotype came up many times. V and J are TRBV12-3 or TRBV12-4 and TRBJ1-6, with 9 bases fitting TRBD1. Losses at the gene ends were 7 bases for V and 5 bases for J; bases not matched to a gene: 6. The CDR3 is 15 amino acids. Here the CDR3 reads CASTKTGGDNSPLHF. In nucleotides, the CDR3 is TGTGCCAGCACCAAGACAGGGGGAGATAATTCACCCCTCCACTTT.

This clonotype occurred many times. The chain links TRBV20-1 to TRBJ2-5, with 10 bases fitting TRBD2. The CDR3 is made up of 19 amino acids. V dropped 0 bases and J dropped 6; count of bases not matched to a gene: 19. Germline V gene sequence: CDR1 DFQATT, CDR2 SNEGSKA (reference sequence). The CDR3, as DNA: TGCAGTGCTAGAGATATTTGGGGACTAGCGCGAGCTGCGGTACAGACCCAGTACTTC. Encoded protein: CSARDIWGLARAAVQTQYF.

The rearrangement links TRBV20-1 to TRBJ1-2, with TRBD1 as a possible D gene (6 bases). Germline CDR1 DFQATT, CDR2 SNEGSKA (reference sequence). The ends were cut back, 3 bases at V and 6 bases at J, with 11 bases in the middle. The CDR3 loop spans 12 amino acids. The CDR3 DNA is TGCAGTGCTAGCCCTCGGACAGATGGCTACACCTTC. Its protein product is CSASPRTDGYTF.

This clonotype was counted many times. The chain couples TRBV28 to TRBJ1-6, with 9 bases matching TRBD1. V gave up 5 bases and J gave up 5 bases; unmatched junction bases: 4. This CDR3 is 15 amino acids long. Germline CDR1 is MDHEN and CDR2 is SYDVKM. CDR3 residues: CASSDRDRDNSPLHF. The DNA for the CDR3 is TGTGCCAGCAGTGACCGGGACAGGGATAATTCACCCCTCCACTTT.

J is TRBJ2-5 and V is TRBV6-2 or TRBV6-3; 7 nucleotides match TRBD1. V shed 5 bases and J 5 bases; nucleotides not matched to a gene: 5. Germline assignment: CDR1 MNHEY and CDR2 SVGEGT. The CDR3 covers 13 residues. The CDR3 DNA is TGTGCCAGCAGTGAACAGGGGTGGGAGACCCAGTACTTC. Its protein is CASSEQGWETQYF.

This clonotype was seen repeatedly, ten times or more. The chain has TRBV12-3 or TRBV12-4 and TRBJ1-1; 11 bases map to TRBD1. With 5 bases clipped from V and 3 bases from J, the junction kept 8 bases outside the gene matches. The length of the CDR3 is 16 residues. The CDR3 DNA is TGTGCCAGCAGTCTAGGACAGGGGGCAGGGGACACTGAAGCTTTCTTT. Translation: CASSLGQGAGDTEAFF.

This clonotype was found a few times. The chain recombines TRBV7-9 with TRBJ1-1; a weak D match, TRBD1 (5 bases). This CDR3 is built from 15 residues. The germline gives CDR1 SEHNR, CDR2 FQNEAQ (reference sequence). Trimming pared 1 base from V and 0 bases from J, leaving 9 bases between. The CDR3, as DNA: TGTGCCAGCAGCTTAGATCAGGGCGTGAACACTGAAGCTTTCTTT. Translation gives CASSLDQGVNTEAFF.

The CDR3, as DNA: TGTGCCAGCAGCCAGGCTACTAGCGATCTACAAGAGACCCAGTACTTC. Translation gives CASSQATSDLQETQYF. The chain recombines TRBV3-1 with TRBJ2-5; the match to TRBD2 covers 7 bases. After removal of 3 bases from V and 2 bases from J, the junction contained 9 bases not matched to a gene. This CDR3 is 16 amino acids long. The V gene's germline CDR1 is LGHDT and CDR2 YNNKEL (reference sequence).

V is TRBV9 and J is TRBJ2-5; D unclear. Trimming removed 3 bases from V and 0 bases from J, with 18 bases in between. Germline lookup yields CDR1 SGDLS and CDR2 YYNGEE. This CDR3 comprises 17 residues. The CDR3 loop reads CASSAAVVQRNQETQYF. The CDR3 DNA follows: TGTGCCAGCAGCGCCGCCGTAGTACAGAGGAACCAAGAGACCCAGTACTTC.

The chain uses TRBV7-9 and TRBJ2-1; the match to TRBD2 covers 9 bases. The CDR3 length is 16 residues. Germline CDR1 is SEHNR and CDR2 is FQNEAQ (reference sequence). V was pared by 5 bases and J by 5 bases, with 10 bases of the junction left unmatched. CDR3 sequence reads: CASSPRLADTHNEQFF. The CDR3 coding sequence is TGTGCCAGCAGCCCGCGACTAGCGGATACCCACAATGAGCAGTTCTTC.

This clonotype was observed once. The chain has TRBV5-1 and TRBJ2-3; D is unclear. The germline V gene encodes CDR1 SGHRS and CDR2 YFSETQ. The CDR3 covers 14 residues. The V end lost 7 bases, the J end lost 2 bases, and 14 bases lay between the germline ends. The CDR3 bases are TGCGCCAGCGCGATAAGCAGGTTCACAGATACGCAGTATTTT. Translating it yields CASAISRFTDTQYF.

The J gene is TRBJ1-6, the V gene TRBV20-1; the D is unclear. Germline assignment: CDR1 DFQATT and CDR2 SNEGSKA (reference sequence). The CDR3 contains 15 residues. The V end lost 6 bases, the J end lost 4 bases, and 16 bases lay between the germline ends. CDR3: CSAAQHQAYNSPLHF. Here the CDR3 DNA reads TGCAGTGCCGCCCAACACCAGGCTTATAATTCACCCCTCCACTTT.

The chain joins TRBV6-2 or TRBV6-3 to TRBJ1-1; weak D call: TRBD1 (5 bases). This CDR3 spans 14 amino acids. V lost 7 bases to trimming and J lost 2 bases, with 14 bases between them. CDR1 is MNHEY, CDR2 SVGEGT, per germline. DNA of the CDR3: TGTGCCAGCACCTTGACAGTTGACAACACTGAAGCTTTCTTT. This sequence encodes CASTLTVDNTEAFF.

V usage is TRBV27 and J usage is TRBJ2-7; D tentatively fits TRBD1 or TRBD2 (6 bases each). CDR3 length: 13 residues. Germline CDR1 is MNHEY and CDR2 is SMNVEV (reference sequence). Trimming removed 1 base at V and 6 bases at J, with 10 bases between. CDR3: CASSLFGGGEQYF. The CDR3 region has the DNA TGTGCCAGCAGTTTATTTGGAGGGGGCGAGCAGTACTTC.

The chain recombines TRBV27 with TRBJ2-7; 10 nucleotides agree with TRBD2. CDR1 and CDR2 from the germline V gene are MNHEY and SMNVEV (reference sequence). With V trimmed by 6 bases and J by 2 bases, 4 bases remained unmatched. This CDR3 comprises 14 residues. The CDR3, as DNA: TGTGCCAGCAGGGGGACTAGCGCACCCTACGAGCAGTACTTC. Its translation is CASRGTSAPYEQYF.

This chain connects TRBV6-1 to TRBJ1-2; 8 bases line up with TRBD1. CDR1 is MNHNS and CDR2 is SASEGT in the germline V gene. The V segment lost 6 bases and the J segment 5 bases; nucleotides outside the gene matches: 8. CDR3 length: 14 amino acids. The CDR3 nucleotides read TGTGCCAGCAGGAGACAGGGGTGGGGATATGGCTACACCTTC. Protein sequence: CASRRQGWGYGYTF.